This TCR beta chain is drawn from a study of OX40 agonist ivuxolimab in advanced cancers. General study points: Several nonresponders also turned out to have low normalized T-cell clonal expansion. CD8+ T cells (on average) carried more expanded clones than CD4+ T cells. The antigen specificity of the peripheral T cells (those that were expanded) was not determined. At 0.1 to 3.0 mg/kg, CD4+ and CD8+ blood T cells expanded clonally by week 6.

Profiled with immunoSEQ multiplex PCR; TCRdb holds only in-frame clones, not every one. There are roughly 96,000 clones in the sample; under 85% occur only once, and around 5.8% lies in the top ten. The germline V gene has CDR1 SNHLY and CDR2 FYNNEI. This CDR3 spans 12 amino acids. Trimming stripped 5 bases from V and 8 bases from J, with 12 bases between. Notes on this clone: The antigen remains undetermined.

This sequence joins TRBV2 and TRBJ1-2; D uncertain. The TCR originated in an adult with an advanced solid tumor such as melanoma, head and neck, liver or kidney cancer. Specimen: CD4+ or CD8+ T cells sorted from blood, collected in a trial of the OX40 agonist ivuxolimab. This CDR3 reads CASSIGTRGYTF. DNA of the CDR3: TGTGCCAGCAGTATTGGCACCCGCGGCTACACCTTC.